The clone carrying this TCR beta chain has more than one count but fewer than ten. These data belong to a study of T cell repertoires in cytomegalovirus infection. Each CDR3 protein gets one entry after TCRdb re-called the reads with MiXCR. Counted here are over 150,000 distinct CDR3 sequences, approximately 18% occurring once; the ten biggest clones make up about 25%. With V trimmed by 4 bases and J by 4 bases, 2 bases remained unmatched. This CDR3 contains 15 residues. Germline values: CDR1 ENHRY, CDR2 SYGVKD. Specimen: CD8+ T cells from PBMCs. This sequence joins TRBV10-3 and TRBJ2-1, with 12 bases fitting TRBD2. This TCR was recovered from a human donor in good health (CMV status not recorded). Some clones in this sample may be carry-over from other donors' samples. The CDR3 nucleotides are TGTGCCATCAGTGGGACTAGCGGGGAGTACAATGAGCAGTTCTTC. Its translation is CAISGTSGEYNEQFF.